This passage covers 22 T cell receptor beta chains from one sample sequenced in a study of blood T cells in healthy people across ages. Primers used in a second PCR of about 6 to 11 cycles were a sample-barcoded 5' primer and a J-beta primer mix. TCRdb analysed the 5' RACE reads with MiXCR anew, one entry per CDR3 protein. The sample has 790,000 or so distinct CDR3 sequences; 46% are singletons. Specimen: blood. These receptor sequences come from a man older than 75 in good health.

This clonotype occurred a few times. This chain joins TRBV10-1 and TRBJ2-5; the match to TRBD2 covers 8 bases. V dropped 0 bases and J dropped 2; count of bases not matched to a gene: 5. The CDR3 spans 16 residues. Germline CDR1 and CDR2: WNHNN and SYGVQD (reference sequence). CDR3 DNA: TGCGCCAGCAGTGAGTCCGTGGCGGGAGGACAAGAGACCCAGTACTTC. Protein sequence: CASSESVAGGQETQYF.

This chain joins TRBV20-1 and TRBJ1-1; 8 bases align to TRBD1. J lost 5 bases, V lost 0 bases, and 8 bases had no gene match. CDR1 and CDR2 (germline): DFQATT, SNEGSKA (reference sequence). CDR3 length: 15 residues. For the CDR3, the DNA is TGCAGTGCTAGAGACAGGGGGCGGGTCGGTACTGAAGCTTTCTTT. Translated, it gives CSARDRGRVGTEAFF.

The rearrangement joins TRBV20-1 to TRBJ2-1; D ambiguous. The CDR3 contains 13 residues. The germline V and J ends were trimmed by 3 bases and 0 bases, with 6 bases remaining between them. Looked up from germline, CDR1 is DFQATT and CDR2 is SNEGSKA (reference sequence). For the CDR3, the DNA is TGCAGTGCTAGTGCTGGCTCCTACAATGAGCAGTTCTTC. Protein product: CSASAGSYNEQFF.

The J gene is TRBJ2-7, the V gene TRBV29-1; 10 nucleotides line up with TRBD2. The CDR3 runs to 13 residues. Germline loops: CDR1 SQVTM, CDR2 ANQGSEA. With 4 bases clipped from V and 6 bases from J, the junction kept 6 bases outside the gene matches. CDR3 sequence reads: CSVAQASGSEQYF. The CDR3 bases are TGCAGCGTTGCCCAAGCTAGCGGGAGCGAGCAGTACTTC.

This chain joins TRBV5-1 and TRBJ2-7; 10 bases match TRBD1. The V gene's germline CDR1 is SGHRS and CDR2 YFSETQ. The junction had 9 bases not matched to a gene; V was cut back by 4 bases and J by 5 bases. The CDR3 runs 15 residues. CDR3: CASSPMGQGFNEQYF. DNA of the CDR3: TGCGCCAGCAGCCCCATGGGACAGGGGTTCAACGAGCAGTACTTC. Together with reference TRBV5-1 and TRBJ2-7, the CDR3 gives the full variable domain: KAGVTQTPRYLIKTRGQQVTLSCSPISGHRSVSWYQQTPGQGLQFLFEYFSETQRNKGNFPGRFSGRQFSNSRSEMNVSTLELGDSALYLCASSPMGQGFNEQYFGPGTRLTVT.

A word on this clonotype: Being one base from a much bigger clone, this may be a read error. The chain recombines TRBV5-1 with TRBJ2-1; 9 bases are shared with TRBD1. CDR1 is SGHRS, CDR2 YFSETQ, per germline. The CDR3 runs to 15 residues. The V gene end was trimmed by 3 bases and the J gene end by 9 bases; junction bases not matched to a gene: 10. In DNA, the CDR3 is TGCGCCAGCAGCTCCGGGACAGGGACCTGGCGTGAGCAGTTCTTC. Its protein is CASSSGTGTWREQFF.

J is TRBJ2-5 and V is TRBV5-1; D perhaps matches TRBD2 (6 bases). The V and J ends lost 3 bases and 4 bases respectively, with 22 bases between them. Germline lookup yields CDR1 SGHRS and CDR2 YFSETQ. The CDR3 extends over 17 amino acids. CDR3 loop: CASSSGPMGTPGETQYF. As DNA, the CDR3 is TGCGCCAGCAGCTCGGGACCTATGGGGACTCCTGGAGAGACCCAGTACTTC.

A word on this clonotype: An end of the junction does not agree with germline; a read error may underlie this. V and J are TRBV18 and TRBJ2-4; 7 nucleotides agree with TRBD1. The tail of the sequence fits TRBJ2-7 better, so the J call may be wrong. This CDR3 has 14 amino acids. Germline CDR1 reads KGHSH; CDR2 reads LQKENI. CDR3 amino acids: CASLPQQGFYEQYF. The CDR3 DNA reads TGTGCCAGCTTACCACAACAGGGGTTCTACGAGCAGTACTTC.

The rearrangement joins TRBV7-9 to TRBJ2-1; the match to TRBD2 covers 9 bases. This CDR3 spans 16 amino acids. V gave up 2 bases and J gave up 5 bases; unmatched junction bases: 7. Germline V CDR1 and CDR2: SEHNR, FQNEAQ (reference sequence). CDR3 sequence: CASSLIPAGGHNEQFF. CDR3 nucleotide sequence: TGTGCCAGCAGCTTAATACCAGCGGGAGGCCACAATGAGCAGTTCTTC.

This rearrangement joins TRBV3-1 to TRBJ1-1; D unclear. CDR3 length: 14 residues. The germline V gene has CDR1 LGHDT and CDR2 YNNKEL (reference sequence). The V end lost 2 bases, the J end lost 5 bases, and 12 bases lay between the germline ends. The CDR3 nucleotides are TGTGCCAGCAGCCAACGACCAGCACTGACTGAAGCTTTCTTT. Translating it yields CASSQRPALTEAFF. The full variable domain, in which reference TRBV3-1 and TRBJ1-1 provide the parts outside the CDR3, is DTAVSQTPKYLVTQMGNDKSIKCEQNLGHDTMYWYKQDSKKFLKIMFSYNNKELIINETVPNRFSPKSPDKAHLNLHINSLELGDSAVYFCASSQRPALTEAFFGQGTRLTVV.

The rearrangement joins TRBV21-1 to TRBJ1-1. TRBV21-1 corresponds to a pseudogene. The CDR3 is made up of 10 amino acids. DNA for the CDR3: TGTGCCAGCAGCAAAAGCGATGCTTTCTTT. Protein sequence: CASSKSDAFF.

In DNA form, the CDR3 reads TGTGCCAGCAGTTTCTCTCTAGCGGGGGCGTACGAGCAGTACTTC. Translation: CASSFSLAGAYEQYF. This chain links TRBV28 with TRBJ2-7, with 10 bases aligning to TRBD2. Germline values: CDR1 MDHEN, CDR2 SYDVKM. This CDR3 spans 15 amino acids. The V and J ends lost 3 bases and 4 bases, in that order; junction bases with no gene match: 6. Together with reference TRBV28 and TRBJ2-7, the CDR3 gives the full variable domain: DVKVTQSSRYLVKRTGEKVFLECVQDMDHENMFWYRQDPGLGLRLIYFSYDVKMKEKGDIPEGYSVSREKKERFSLILESASTNQTSMYLCASSFSLAGAYEQYFGPGTRLTVT.

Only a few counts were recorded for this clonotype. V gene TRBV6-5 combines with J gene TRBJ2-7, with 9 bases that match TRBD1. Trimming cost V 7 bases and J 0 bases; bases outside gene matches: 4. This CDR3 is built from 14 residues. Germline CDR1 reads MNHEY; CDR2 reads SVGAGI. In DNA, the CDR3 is TGTGCCAGCAAACCGGGACAGGGCTCCTACGAGCAGTACTTC. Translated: CASKPGQGSYEQYF.

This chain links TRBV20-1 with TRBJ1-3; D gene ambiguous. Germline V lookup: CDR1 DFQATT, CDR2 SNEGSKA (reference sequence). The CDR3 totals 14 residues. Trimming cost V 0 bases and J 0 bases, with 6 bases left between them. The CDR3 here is CSAREGNSGNTIYF. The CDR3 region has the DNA TGCAGTGCTAGAGAGGGTAACTCTGGAAACACCATATATTTT.

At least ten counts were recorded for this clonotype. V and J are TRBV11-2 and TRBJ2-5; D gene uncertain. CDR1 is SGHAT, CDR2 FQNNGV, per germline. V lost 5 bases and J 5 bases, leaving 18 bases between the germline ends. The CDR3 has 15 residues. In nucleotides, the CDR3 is TGTGCCAGCAGCCTTACCTGGCCGGGCGAGGAGACCCAGTACTTC. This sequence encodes CASSLTWPGEETQYF.

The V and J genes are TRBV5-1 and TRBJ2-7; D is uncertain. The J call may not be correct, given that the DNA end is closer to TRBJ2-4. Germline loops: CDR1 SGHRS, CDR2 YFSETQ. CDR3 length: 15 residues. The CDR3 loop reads CASSLRSSAENIQYF. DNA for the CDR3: TGCGCCAGCAGCTTGAGGTCGTCGGCGGAAAACATTCAGTACTTC.

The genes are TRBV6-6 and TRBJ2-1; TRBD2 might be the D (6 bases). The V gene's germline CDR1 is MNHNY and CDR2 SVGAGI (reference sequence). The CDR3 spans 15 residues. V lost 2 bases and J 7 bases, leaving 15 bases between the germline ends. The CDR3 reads CASSYGAAGRNEQFF. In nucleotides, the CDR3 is TGTGCCAGCAGTTACGGGGCCGCGGGACGTAATGAGCAGTTCTTC.

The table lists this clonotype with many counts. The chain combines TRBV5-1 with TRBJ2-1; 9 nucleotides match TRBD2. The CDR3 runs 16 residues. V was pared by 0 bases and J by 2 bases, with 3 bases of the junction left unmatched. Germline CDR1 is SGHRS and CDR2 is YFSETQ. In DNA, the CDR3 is TGCGCCAGCAGCTTGGTGGCGGGAGGGCCCTACAATGAGCAGTTCTTC. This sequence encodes CASSLVAGGPYNEQFF.

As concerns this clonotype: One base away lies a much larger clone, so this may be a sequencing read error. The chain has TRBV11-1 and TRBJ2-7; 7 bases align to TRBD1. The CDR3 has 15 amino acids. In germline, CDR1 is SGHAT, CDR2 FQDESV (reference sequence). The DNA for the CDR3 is TGTGCCTGCAGCTTAATGGGACAGTCCCCCCACGAGCAGTACTTC. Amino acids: CACSLMGQSPHEQYF.

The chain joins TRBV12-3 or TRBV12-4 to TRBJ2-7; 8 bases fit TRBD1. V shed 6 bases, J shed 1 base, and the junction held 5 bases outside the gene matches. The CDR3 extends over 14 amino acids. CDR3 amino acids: CASRRQGRSYEQYF. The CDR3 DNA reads TGTGCCAGCAGGCGACAGGGGAGATCCTACGAGCAGTACTTC.

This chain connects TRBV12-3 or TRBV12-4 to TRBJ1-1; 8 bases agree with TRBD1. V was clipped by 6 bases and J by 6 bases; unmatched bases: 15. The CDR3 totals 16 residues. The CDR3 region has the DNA TGTGCCAGCAGCACTGGTACTGGACAGGGAATGGCTGAAGCTTTCTTT. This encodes CASSTGTGQGMAEAFF.

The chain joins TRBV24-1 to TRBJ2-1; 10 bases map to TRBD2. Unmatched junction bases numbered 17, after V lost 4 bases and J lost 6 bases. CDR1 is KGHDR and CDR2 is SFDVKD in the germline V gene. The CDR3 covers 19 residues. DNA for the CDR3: TGTGCCACCAGTGACCCTAACTCCCAATTAGCGGGAGGTCGCAATGAGCAGTTCTTC. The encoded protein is CATSDPNSQLAGGRNEQFF.